This TCR beta chain originates from a study of T cell responses to AZD1222 COVID-19 vaccine. Method: immunoSEQ multiplex PCR; TCRdb's copy keeps in-frame clones and lacks some. In the table there are 30,000 to 35,000 clones, approximately 86% of which are singletons. General study points: Repertoires were sampled only after the peak T cell response. CD4 TCRs associated with vaccination spanned spike, dominating at 160-218 and 743-854.

Between the trimmed V and J ends, which lost 4 bases and 3 bases, there was a span of 11 bases. The CDR3 totals 14 residues. Germline CDR1 SGHRS, CDR2 YFSETQ. For this clone: The antigen is unknown. This sample also contains other DNA sequences that code for the same CDR3.

The receptor's source is an adult in good health. The sample consisted of peripheral blood, taken on day 0 of AZD1222 vaccination. The chain is built from TRBV5-1 and TRBJ2-1; D remains unclear. CDR3 protein: CASSNGTLYNEQFF. The CDR3 DNA follows: TGCGCCAGCAGCAATGGAACCCTCTACAATGAGCAGTTCTTC.